A few counts support the clone carrying this T cell receptor (beta chain). This sample was included in a study of blood T cell repertoires in COVID-19. Profiling relied on immunoSEQ multiplex PCR, and the TCRdb table lists in-frame clones only, not all of them. Of 200,000 to 300,000 clones listed, more than 70% are singletons. Sequences were obtained from PBMCs or T cells enriched from blood (not recorded which). The source is a woman aged 40-49 years with acute COVID-19.

The CDR3 DNA follows: TGCGCCAGCAGTGAGTCCCCGACAGGATTTAACTATGGCTACACCTTC. Amino acids: CASSESPTGFNYGYTF. The chain is built from TRBV10-2 and TRBJ1-2; tentatively, D is TRBD1 (6 bases). The germline V and J ends were trimmed by 0 bases and 1 base, with 12 bases remaining between them. The germline V gene encodes CDR1 WSHSY and CDR2 SAAADI. This CDR3 has 16 residues.